The present T cell receptor (beta chain) was sequenced within a study of cytomegalovirus exposure and HLA in healthy donors. Concerning this clone: As yet, its antigen is unknown.

Study results and limitations: Later analysis placed DRB1 highest and HLA-C lowest in TCR association rates, which differed by HLA locus. Associated with cytomegalovirus, according to the listing, were some 180 TCR beta chains. An analysis was carried out later, and it reportedly showed fewer N-insertions in an Asian-associated ancestry cluster than the 666-donor mean. Association with HLA alleles at 0.05 false discovery rate was found for 16,951 TCR beta sequences in a later analysis.

V was trimmed by 0 bases and J by 0 bases, leaving 13 bases between them. Germline V gives CDR1 SGHDT, CDR2 YYEEEE. This CDR3 region has 17 residues. 13 Jbeta primers and 60 Vbeta primers were used for the PCR. The assay was immunoSEQ multiplex PCR, and TCRdb's table has in-frame clones only and misses some. The table lists approximately 130,000 clones, around 74% of them singletons. The chain employs TRBV5-6 and TRBJ2-1; the D is unclear. The sequence was obtained from a man aged 30 to 39 in good health and CMV-seronegative. The sample taken for sequencing was PBMCs. The CDR3 loop is CASSLGIQPSSYNEQFF. The DNA for the CDR3 is TGTGCCAGCAGCTTGGGAATTCAACCGAGCTCCTACAATGAGCAGTTCTTC.